The 21 T cell receptor beta chains given below trace back to one sample, sequenced in a study of OX40 agonist ivuxolimab in advanced cancers. The protocol was immunoSEQ multiplex PCR, while the TCRdb copy is restricted to in-frame clones and leaves out a portion. The data contain fewer than 30,000 clones, 81% of them seen just once; the ten biggest clones take up about 30%. The input for sequencing was CD4+ or CD8+ T cells sorted from blood, taken in a trial of the OX40 agonist ivuxolimab. The receptor set was obtained from an adult with an advanced solid tumor such as melanoma, head and neck, liver or kidney cancer.

The chain employs TRBV13 and TRBJ2-7, with 11 nucleotides matching TRBD2. CDR1 is PRHDT and CDR2 is FYEKMQ in the germline V gene (reference sequence). The J segment lost 1 base and the V segment lost 5 bases, leaving 4 bases of the junction unmatched. The CDR3 spans 15 residues. CDR3 sequence: CASSPGLAASYEQYF. The CDR3 DNA reads TGTGCCAGCAGCCCGGGACTAGCGGCATCCTACGAGCAGTACTTC.

The rearrangement joins TRBV18 to TRBJ2-1; D unclear. The V gene lost 3 bases and the J gene lost 4 bases, with 13 bases spanning the gap. CDR1 and CDR2 from the germline V gene are KGHSH and LQKENI. The CDR3 is 15 residues long. CDR3 DNA: TGTGCCAGCTCACCCAGGCAGGTCCTTTACAATGAGCAGTTCTTC. It codes for CASSPRQVLYNEQFF.

The CDR3 region is CASSTGTVGYTF. CDR3 sequence (DNA): TGTGCCAGCAGCACCGGGACGGTGGGCTACACCTTC. V and J are TRBV5-4 and TRBJ1-2, with D possibly matching TRBD1 (5 bases). This CDR3 is built from 12 residues. Per germline, CDR1 SGHNT and CDR2 YYREEE (reference sequence). Trimming left V 4 bases short and J 8 bases short, with 12 bases between.

CDR3 bases: TGTGCCAGCGGGTACGACTTCGCGGAACCTTACAATGAGCAGTTCTTC. Protein: CASGYDFAEPYNEQFF. This sequence joins TRBV2 and TRBJ2-1; D gene unclear. The V end was cut by 8 bases, the J end by 4 bases, with 21 bases between. The CDR3 extends over 16 amino acids. Germline V CDR1 and CDR2: SNHLY, FYNNEI.

This sequence joins TRBV15 and TRBJ2-1; D uncertain. The germline V gene encodes CDR1 LNHNV and CDR2 YYDKDF (reference sequence). There are 15 residues in the CDR3. Trimming took off 4 bases at V and 5 bases at J, with 15 bases between the two ends. In DNA, the CDR3 is TGTGCCACCAGCAAGCTCAGAGACACACACAATGAGCAGTTCTTC. Translating it yields CATSKLRDTHNEQFF.

The count of this clone is one. The rearrangement uses TRBV18 and TRBJ2-7; D unresolved. CDR1 is KGHSH, CDR2 LQKENI, per germline. Trimming took off 0 bases at V and 4 bases at J, with 13 bases between the two ends. The CDR3 is 15 amino acids. The CDR3 loop is CASSPPRTNAYEQYF. The CDR3 nucleotides read TGTGCCAGCTCACCACCAAGAACCAACGCTTACGAGCAGTACTTC.

The chain carries TRBV10-3 and TRBJ2-3, with no clear D. With 8 bases removed from V and 2 bases from J, the gap between germline ends came to 14 bases. Germline CDR1 reads ENHRY; CDR2 reads SYGVKD. The CDR3 loop spans 14 amino acids. In DNA form, the CDR3 reads TGTGCCATCGGCCCTGCTGGAGCCACAGATACGCAGTATTTT. The encoded protein is CAIGPAGATDTQYF.

The V gene is TRBV18, the J gene TRBJ2-5; D is uncertain. V gave up 3 bases and J gave up 0 bases, with 11 bases separating them. The CDR3 covers 15 residues. Germline V gives CDR1 KGHSH, CDR2 LQKENI. As DNA, the CDR3 is TGTGCCAGCTCACCGGGGAAGAGGTACCAAGAGACCCAGTACTTC. The encoded protein is CASSPGKRYQETQYF.

This chain connects TRBV10-3 to TRBJ2-3, with 10 bases that match TRBD1. This CDR3 contains 14 residues. Germline CDR1 ENHRY, CDR2 SYGVKD. After removal of 7 bases from V and 1 base from J, the junction contained 2 bases not matched to a gene. As DNA, the CDR3 is TGTGCCATCACTGGGACAGGGGGCACAGATACGCAGTATTTT. Translating it yields CAITGTGGTDTQYF.

J is TRBJ2-7 and V is TRBV2; maybe TRBD1 (6 bases). The germline V and J ends were trimmed by 3 bases and 3 bases, with 9 bases remaining between them. Germline CDR1 is SNHLY and CDR2 is FYNNEI. The CDR3 runs to 13 residues. The CDR3 loop reads CASSENRDYEQYF. As DNA, the CDR3 is TGTGCCAGCAGTGAGAACAGGGACTACGAGCAGTACTTC. The complete variable domain, with remaining parts taken from reference TRBV2 and TRBJ2-7, reads EPEVTQTPSHQVTQMGQEVILRCVPISNHLYFYWYRQILGQKVEFLVSFYNNEISEKSEIFDDQFSVERPDGSNFTLKIRSTKLEDSAMYFCASSENRDYEQYFGPGTRLTVT.

The genes are TRBV2 and TRBJ2-5; TRBD2 matches at 9 bases. CDR1 and CDR2 from the germline V gene are SNHLY and FYNNEI. The V and J ends lost 8 bases and 4 bases, in that order; junction bases with no gene match: 14. The CDR3 sequence is 16 residues long. CDR3 DNA sequence: TGTGCCAGCGAAGTGTGGCTAGCGGGGCGGGGAGAGACCCAGTACTTC. Translation: CASEVWLAGRGETQYF.

The V call is TRBV20-1, the J call TRBJ1-2; 8 positions match TRBD1. J gave up 8 bases and V 6 bases, and 5 bases lay outside the gene matches. This CDR3 is built from 11 residues. CDR1 is DFQATT, CDR2 SNEGSKA, per germline (reference sequence). The CDR3 protein is CSARGPGGYTF. The CDR3 DNA is TGCAGTGCCAGGGGGCCGGGAGGCTACACCTTC.

The rearrangement joins TRBV15 to TRBJ1-5, with D unclear. The CDR3 totals 16 residues. Germline V gene sequence: CDR1 LNHNV, CDR2 YYDKDF (reference sequence). Trimming left V 8 bases short and J 0 bases short, with 17 bases between. The CDR3 DNA sequence: TGTGCCACCGGGTCCTCTGAGGGATATAGCAATCAGCCCCAGCATTTT. It translates to CATGSSEGYSNQPQHF.

As to this clone: One junction end does not reproduce the germline sequence, and a read error may be involved. This chain uses TRBV7-7 with TRBJ2-5; 8 bases agree with TRBD1. From germline, CDR1 is SSHAT and CDR2 FNYEAQ (reference sequence). This CDR3 is 17 amino acids long. The CDR3: CASSFDIYRGSQETQYF. In nucleotides, the CDR3 is TGTGCTAGCAGCTTTGACATCTACAGGGGGTCCCAAGAGACCCAGTACTTC.

The rearrangement joins TRBV11-1 to TRBJ2-2, with 8 bases aligning to TRBD1. V trimming: 1 base; J trimming: 6 bases; junction bases outside the gene matches: 7. The germline CDR1 and CDR2 sequences are SGHAT and FQDESV (reference sequence). The CDR3 extends over 16 amino acids. The CDR3 loop is CASSLGDRGISGELFF. CDR3 DNA: TGTGCCAGCAGCTTAGGCGACAGGGGAATTTCCGGGGAGCTGTTTTTT.

This chain uses TRBV7-6 with TRBJ2-5; unclear D gene. Trimming stripped 0 bases from V and 0 bases from J, with 14 bases between. Germline V gives CDR1 SGHVS, CDR2 FNYEAQ. The CDR3 is 17 amino acids. CDR3 residues: CASSLASPAGYQETQYF. For the CDR3, the DNA is TGTGCCAGCAGCTTAGCGTCGCCAGCCGGGTACCAAGAGACCCAGTACTTC.

This clone showed up just once. The V and J genes are TRBV27 and TRBJ1-3; D possibly corresponds to TRBD1 (6 bases). Germline-derived CDR1 and CDR2 are MNHEY and SMNVEV (reference sequence). V lost 2 bases to trimming and J lost 2 bases, with 10 bases between them. The CDR3 spans 15 residues. CDR3 loop: CASSLRRGTGNTIYF. The CDR3 bases are TGTGCCAGCAGTTTACGCAGGGGAACTGGAAACACCATATATTTT.

This chain joins TRBV11-3 and TRBJ2-7; TRBD1 aligns across 10 bases. The junction had 9 bases not matched to a gene; V was cut back by 3 bases and J by 4 bases. Per germline, CDR1 SGHNT and CDR2 YENEEA. The CDR3 consists of 16 residues. CDR3 amino acids: CASSFAPGQGLYEQYF. The DNA of the CDR3 is TGTGCCAGCAGCTTTGCACCGGGACAGGGGTTATACGAGCAGTACTTC. Full variable domain (remainder filled in from reference TRBV11-3 and TRBJ2-7): EAGVVQSPRYKIIEKKQPVAFWCNPISGHNTLYWYLQNLGQGPELLIRYENEEAVDDSQLPKDRFSAERLKGVDSTLKIQPAELGDSAVYLCASSFAPGQGLYEQYFGPGTRLTVT.

The chain has TRBV7-8 and TRBJ2-5; D remains unclear. Germline CDR1 reads SGHVS; CDR2 reads FQNEAQ. CDR3 length: 14 residues. V gave up 5 bases and J gave up 0 bases, with 10 bases separating them. The CDR3 loop reads CASSGWQDQETQYF. CDR3 nucleotide sequence: TGTGCCAGCAGCGGTTGGCAGGACCAAGAGACCCAGTACTTC.

This clone was seen a single time. The chain links TRBV4-1 to TRBJ2-7, with D perhaps TRBD2 (5 bases). Per germline, CDR1 MGHRA and CDR2 YSYEKL. The CDR3 has 16 amino acids. Trimming pared 0 bases from V and 4 bases from J, leaving 16 bases between. The CDR3 sequence: CASSQEWSGVLYEQYF. Here the CDR3 DNA reads TGCGCCAGCAGCCAAGAATGGTCCGGGGTTCTTTACGAGCAGTACTTC.

The rearrangement joins TRBV18 to TRBJ1-4; D unresolved. V lost 6 bases and J lost 4, with 15 bases in between. Germline V CDR1 and CDR2: KGHSH, LQKENI. The CDR3 contains 15 residues. The CDR3 here is CASSPATDDNEKLFF. The DNA for the CDR3 is TGTGCCAGCTCTCCGGCGACGGACGATAATGAAAAACTGTTTTTT. The entire variable domain, with the rest obtained from reference TRBV18 and TRBJ1-4, is as follows: NAGVMQNPRHLVRRRGQEARLRCSPMKGHSHVYWYRQLPEEGLKFMVYLQKENIIDESGMPKERFSAEFPKEGPSILRIQQVVRGDSAAYFCASSPATDDNEKLFFGSGTQLSVL.